This TCR beta chain derives from a study of blood T cell repertoires in COVID-19. At the level of the study: Samples representing acute and convalescent COVID-19 were sourced from the United States, Italy and Spain. Sample material is recorded as cDNA or gDNA derived from T cells, B-cell-depleted T cells, or PBMCs.

Germline V lookup: CDR1 MGHDK, CDR2 SYGVNS. The germline V and J ends were trimmed by 0 bases and 1 base, with 11 bases remaining between them. The CDR3 has 16 residues. As processed by the authors: Reference gene primer amplification gave estimated nucleated cell counts. Assay: immunoSEQ multiplex PCR; the TCRdb copy retains only in-frame clones and omits some. V and J calls and clone size follow that table, whereas D and trimming were derived from the DNA. The data hold some 200,000 clones, with more than 85% observed a single time. Sequences were obtained from peripheral blood. The sequence was collected from a woman older than 75 in a cohort sampled during active or convalescent COVID-19. The gene calls are TRBV25-1 and TRBJ2-3; TRBD2 might be the D (6 bases). CDR3 nucleotide sequence: TGTGCCAGCAGTGAATATGGGGGAGGCGGCACAGATACGCAGTATTTT. Translated, it gives CASSEYGGGGTDTQYF.